The clone carrying this TCR beta chain was detected a few times. As yet, its antigen is unknown. Sequencing libraries for TCR beta were prepared with iRepertoire HTBI primers and Arm-PCR of CDR3 regions. Each CDR3 protein is one row after TCRdb ran MiXCR on the multiplex PCR reads. Of around 430,000 distinct CDR3 sequences in the sample, under 25% were seen once. These data come from a study of regulatory T cells in long-lasting Graves disease. Study-wide background: By definition, persistent Graves' disease involved antithyroid drugs for over 5 years alongside positive TSH receptor antibodies. Study outcomes and limitations: Newly diagnosed Graves' patients exceeded persistent ones in TCR diversity. Favoring TRBV28, TRBJ1-2 and TRBJ2-5 was a feature seen in persistent disease. Persistent patients shared more public clonotypes (2,741) than newly diagnosed patients (over 900).

The CDR3 has 11 residues. The V and J ends lost 8 bases and 14 bases respectively, with 16 bases between them. The time point was: persistent/refractory GD, antithyroid drugs over 5 years with positive TRAb. PBMC RNA served as the TCR library source. The sequenced sample was peripheral blood mononuclear cells (PBMCs), obtained when the disease was refractory, from a patient treated with antithyroid drugs. The chain recombines TRBV12-3 or TRBV12-4 with TRBJ2-1; D is undetermined. The receptor was isolated from a female donor with Graves disease. Written as DNA, the CDR3 is TGTGCCAGCGGTACTATCAGGAGTGAGTTCTTC. Encoded protein: CASGTIRSEFF.